These T cell receptor beta chains were read from a single sample in a study of blood T cell repertoires in COVID-19. This table comes from immunoSEQ multiplex PCR, and its TCRdb copy is limited to in-frame clones, with some not included. This sample yields about 300,000 clones, of which about 85% are seen a single time; approximately 5% belongs to the top ten. The sample comprised PBMCs or T cells enriched from blood (not recorded which). These receptor sequences come from a woman aged 25 to 39 who had recovered from COVID-19. Both conserved end residues are part of each CDR3. Rows may omit the clone size; those that give it use once, few, many or a size class.

v_call: TRBV30
clone_size: -
cdr3_aa: CAWSVEYGETGNTIYF

v_call: TRBV9
clone_size: -
cdr3_aa: CASSVGYFPGNTIYF

v_call: TRBV7-2
clone_size: -
cdr3_aa: CASSSRLVRTSYNEQFF

v_call: TRBV3-1/TRBV3-2
clone_size: -
cdr3_aa: CASSQDMATDTQYF

v_call: TRBV6-1
clone_size: few
cdr3_aa: CASSESGATPQHF

v_call: TRBV18
clone_size: -
cdr3_aa: CASSQTTGGRGGYTF

v_call: TRBV9
clone_size: -
cdr3_aa: CASSVGGAHTEAFF

v_call: TRBV5-1
clone_size: -
cdr3_aa: CASSTGSSTGEQYF

v_call: TRBV6-5
clone_size: -
cdr3_aa: CASSSTEGQGVLF

v_call: TRBV6-5
clone_size: -
cdr3_aa: CASSQTGGRTEAFF

v_call: TRBV10-1
clone_size: few
cdr3_aa: CASTELRDRGLYGMNTEAFF

v_call: TRBV6-6
clone_size: -
cdr3_aa: CASSQQGLQYEQYF

v_call: TRBV6-5
clone_size: -
cdr3_aa: CASSYSMGRGAYEQYF

v_call: TRBV6-5
clone_size: -
cdr3_aa: CASSYVPGPNTGELFF

v_call: TRBV9
clone_size: once
cdr3_aa: CASSVDPGVGNSPLHF

v_call: TRBV27
clone_size: -
cdr3_aa: CASSIQAGEQYF

v_call: TRBV6-2/TRBV6-3
clone_size: -
cdr3_aa: CASSYVRVGPQHF

v_call: TRBV5-6
clone_size: -
cdr3_aa: CASSWAGGQDYGYTF

v_call: TRBV30
clone_size: -
cdr3_aa: CAWSRENQPQHF

v_call: TRBV7-9
clone_size: -
cdr3_aa: CASSVWRTSGSTDTQYF

v_call: TRBV5-1
clone_size: -
cdr3_aa: CASSFAPIVNTEAFF

v_call: TRBV18
clone_size: few
cdr3_aa: CASSPVDRFSGNTIYF

v_call: TRBV2
clone_size: -
cdr3_aa: CASSATGGTYGYTF

v_call: TRBV9
clone_size: -
cdr3_aa: CASSAGPGQGPLLYGYTF

v_call: TRBV10-3
clone_size: once
cdr3_aa: CAISEGGRRDQPQHF

v_call: TRBV12-5
clone_size: -
cdr3_aa: CASGLGRLAGGQDTQYF

v_call: TRBV19
clone_size: -
cdr3_aa: CASRREPYEQYF

v_call: TRBV19
clone_size: few
cdr3_aa: CATRQGPIGNTIYF

v_call: TRBV4-2
clone_size: -
cdr3_aa: CASSQDPGQGPYGYTF

v_call: TRBV18
clone_size: -
cdr3_aa: CASSPRAGGHGYTF

v_call: TRBV7-9
clone_size: -
cdr3_aa: CASSSRTGTVGADTIYF

v_call: TRBV2
clone_size: once
cdr3_aa: CASGWGGRRTDTQYF

v_call: TRBV10-1
clone_size: -
cdr3_aa: CASIGGGYGYTF

v_call: TRBV10-2
clone_size: -
cdr3_aa: CASSEPLAGYEQYF